These 29 T cell receptor beta chains came from one sample sequenced in a study of blood T cell repertoires in COVID-19. Clones were sequenced by immunoSEQ multiplex PCR, and TCRdb holds only the in-frame ones, with some missing. The sample lists 110,000 to 150,000 clones; 70% to 90% were seen once. Material for sequencing was peripheral blood. The origin of the receptors is a woman aged 45-60 years with acute or convalescent COVID-19.

The chain links TRBV19 to TRBJ1-2; 8 bases match TRBD1. This CDR3 is built from 14 residues. Germline V lookup: CDR1 LNHDA, CDR2 SQIVND (reference sequence). Trimming cost V 7 bases and J 1 base; bases outside gene matches: 5. As DNA, the CDR3 is TGTGCCAGTAACAGGGGGGATTTTAACTATGGCTACACCTTC. Its protein product is CASNRGDFNYGYTF.

The genes are TRBV6-2 or TRBV6-3 and TRBJ2-5; 10 bases are shared with TRBD2. CDR1 and CDR2 (germline): MNHEY, SVGEGT. The V and J ends lost 5 bases and 4 bases, in that order; junction bases with no gene match: 10. This CDR3 spans 16 amino acids. CDR3 loop: CASSIIAGGRLETQYF. CDR3 coding DNA: TGTGCCAGCAGTATTATAGCGGGGGGACGGTTAGAGACCCAGTACTTC.

The chain couples TRBV7-2 to TRBJ1-1; D remains ambiguous. V lost 2 bases, J lost 2 bases, and 24 bases lay in between. The germline gives CDR1 SGHTA, CDR2 FQGNSA. The CDR3 contains 19 residues. The CDR3: CASSLLFLPGNHLNTEAFF. CDR3 DNA sequence: TGTGCCAGCAGCTTATTATTTCTTCCCGGTAACCACCTTAACACTGAAGCTTTCTTT.

This sequence joins TRBV3-1 (or the pseudogene TRBV3-2) and TRBJ2-2; D remains ambiguous. V shed 1 base and J shed 5 bases, with 14 bases lying between them. CDR3 length equals 16 residues. CDR1 is LGHDT, CDR2 YNNKEL, per germline (reference sequence). CDR3 protein: CASSQGIDPRTGELFF. For the CDR3, the DNA is TGTGCCAGCAGCCAAGGTATAGATCCAAGAACCGGGGAGCTGTTTTTT.

A few counts support this clone. The rearrangement links TRBV20-1 to TRBJ1-2, with a weak D call TRBD1 (5 bases). V was trimmed by 7 bases and J by 2 bases, leaving 8 bases between them. The germline gives CDR1 DFQATT, CDR2 SNEGSKA (reference sequence). The CDR3 totals 11 residues. For the CDR3, the DNA is TGCAGTGTGGGGCAGAACTATGGCTACACCTTC. Encoded protein: CSVGQNYGYTF.

This chain connects TRBV5-1 to TRBJ1-3; D not resolved. This CDR3 region has 16 residues. V dropped 0 bases and J dropped 4 bases, with 14 bases sitting between them. CDR1 and CDR2 (germline): SGHRS, YFSETQ. The CDR3 bases are TGCGCCAGCAGCTTGGATGCCGAAACGGGAGGAAACACCATATATTTT. Translation: CASSLDAETGGNTIYF.

This chain connects TRBV9 to TRBJ1-2; tentatively, D is TRBD1 (6 bases). The CDR3 totals 17 residues. Germline values: CDR1 SGDLS, CDR2 YYNGEE. V gave up 0 bases and J gave up 0 bases, with 15 bases separating them. The CDR3 coding sequence is TGTGCCAGCAGCGTAGAGGGGGTAGAGGGGACTAACTATGGCTACACCTTC. Residues: CASSVEGVEGTNYGYTF.

The chain combines TRBV20-1 with TRBJ1-1; no clear D gene. V lost 3 bases, J lost 0 bases, and 14 bases lay in between. Germline values: CDR1 DFQATT, CDR2 SNEGSKA (reference sequence). The CDR3 spans 15 residues. CDR3 bases: TGCAGTGCTAGTAGCCTCGCAGCGATGAACACTGAAGCTTTCTTT. Protein product: CSASSLAAMNTEAFF.

The table lists this clone with a few counts. V is TRBV27 and J is TRBJ1-2; possibly TRBD1 for D (6 bases). This CDR3 is 15 amino acids long. Trimming shortened V by 5 bases and J by 2 bases, and 15 bases separated the two germline ends. Germline values: CDR1 MNHEY, CDR2 SMNVEV (reference sequence). The CDR3 sequence: CASSLTGDENYGYTF. CDR3 nucleotide sequence: TGTGCCAGCAGTCTGACAGGAGATGAAAACTATGGCTACACCTTC.

The V and J genes are TRBV6-5 and TRBJ2-7; no firm D call. V lost 5 bases and J 10 bases, leaving 15 bases between the germline ends. The CDR3 has 12 amino acids. Germline CDR1 is MNHEY and CDR2 is SVGAGI. The CDR3 spells CASSIPGFLQYF. The CDR3 DNA is TGTGCCAGCAGTATCCCGGGTTTTCTACAGTACTTC.

The rearrangement uses TRBV3-1 (or the pseudogene TRBV3-2) and TRBJ1-3; D is possibly TRBD1 (6 bases). The CDR3 runs 13 residues. Germline assignment: CDR1 LGHDT and CDR2 YNNKEL (reference sequence). V lost 3 bases to trimming and J lost 8 bases, with 11 bases between them. CDR3 DNA sequence: TGTGCCAGCAGCCACGGGGGGGCGGACACCATATATTTT. Translated, it gives CASSHGGADTIYF.

The chain combines TRBV5-6 with TRBJ2-1; D may be TRBD1 (6 bases). Trimming removed 4 bases at V and 2 bases at J, with 19 bases between. This CDR3 contains 17 residues. The germline gives CDR1 SGHDT, CDR2 YYEEEE. For the CDR3, the DNA is TGTGCCAGCAGCAGTAGGACAGTCGATGGCCCCTACAATGAGCAGTTCTTC. Translating it yields CASSSRTVDGPYNEQFF.

The V and J genes are TRBV6-2 or TRBV6-3 and TRBJ1-5, with 8 bases matching TRBD1. The CDR3 totals 13 residues. Germline V gene data show CDR1 as MNHEY and CDR2 as SVGEGT. After removal of 6 bases from V and 7 bases from J, the junction contained 5 bases not matched to a gene. CDR3 loop: CASSLTGDQPQHF. The CDR3 DNA reads as TGTGCCAGCAGCCTGACAGGGGACCAGCCCCAGCATTTT.

The V gene is TRBV10-3, the J gene TRBJ1-1; TRBD1 is a possible D gene (5 bases). This CDR3 has 13 amino acids. V was cut by 4 bases and J by 4 bases, with 10 bases left in between. CDR1 is ENHRY and CDR2 is SYGVKD in the germline V gene. Written as DNA, the CDR3 is TGTGCCATCAGTGGGGGCGGGGGCACTGAAGCTTTCTTT. It specifies CAISGGGGTEAFF.

The V and J genes are TRBV5-4 and TRBJ1-4, with a weak D call TRBD1 (6 bases). V was cut by 0 bases and J by 8 bases, with 11 bases left in between. Germline CDR1 and CDR2: SGHNT and YYREEE (reference sequence). CDR3 length: 14 amino acids. CDR3 region: CASSLDRVGEKLFF. The DNA for the CDR3 is TGTGCCAGCAGCTTGGACAGGGTGGGCGAAAAACTGTTTTTT.

V is TRBV11-3 and J is TRBJ2-7; D is perhaps TRBD2 (5 bases). V was shortened by 1 base and J by 8 bases, with 9 bases between the two germline ends. Germline CDR1 reads SGHNT; CDR2 reads YENEEA. The CDR3 runs to 12 residues. CDR3 sequence (DNA): TGTGCCAGCAGCTTAGGTGGAGGCCAGCAGTACTTC. Protein sequence: CASSLGGGQQYF.

The rearrangement links TRBV7-9 to TRBJ1-4, with no clear D. V lost 2 bases to trimming and J lost 0 bases, with 13 bases between them. CDR1 and CDR2 (germline): SEHNR, FQNEAQ (reference sequence). This CDR3 comprises 17 residues. The CDR3 sequence: CASSLSRALATNEKLFF. CDR3 sequence (DNA): TGTGCCAGCAGCTTATCGCGGGCACTTGCAACTAATGAAAAACTGTTTTTT.

This chain joins TRBV4-3 and TRBJ1-5; the match to TRBD1 covers 8 bases. Germline trimming cut 5 bases from V and 6 bases from J; bases unmatched to any gene: 15. Per germline, CDR1 LGHNA and CDR2 YSLEER. The CDR3 consists of 17 residues. CDR3 DNA: TGCGCCAGCAGCGTCCATCGGTTACAGGGGGACACTCAGCCCCAGCATTTT. Translating gives CASSVHRLQGDTQPQHF.

J is TRBJ2-1 and V is TRBV9; TRBD2 aligns across 7 bases. J was trimmed by 4 bases and V by 0 bases; bases with no gene match: 13. Germline lookup yields CDR1 SGDLS and CDR2 YYNGEE. The CDR3 runs 18 residues. In DNA, the CDR3 is TGTGCCAGCAGCGTAGGATGGGAGACAGCGGGGATTTACAATGAGCAGTTCTTC. Protein product: CASSVGWETAGIYNEQFF.

The chain couples TRBV3-1 (or the pseudogene TRBV3-2) to TRBJ1-5; D may be TRBD1 (6 bases). V was trimmed by 3 bases and J by 4 bases, leaving 10 bases between them. CDR1 is LGHDT and CDR2 is YNNKEL in the germline V gene (reference sequence). The CDR3 runs to 14 residues. The DNA of the CDR3 is TGTGCCAGCAGCCATAGACAGGAAAATCAGCCCCAGCATTTT. It encodes CASSHRQENQPQHF.

The V gene is TRBV19, the J gene TRBJ1-1, with D tentatively TRBD1 (5 bases). V was clipped by 5 bases and J by 0 bases, with 16 bases between them. CDR1 LNHDA and CDR2 SQIVND come from the germline V gene (reference sequence). This CDR3 region has 16 residues. As DNA, the CDR3 is TGTGCCAGTAGTCCCAACTACCAGGGATTGAACACTGAAGCTTTCTTT. It yields the protein CASSPNYQGLNTEAFF.

The rearrangement links TRBV3-1 (or the pseudogene TRBV3-2) to TRBJ2-3, with D unresolved. Trimming removed 0 bases at V and 1 base at J, with 14 bases between. Per the germline V gene, CDR1 is LGHDT and CDR2 is YNNKEL (reference sequence). The CDR3 spans 17 residues. The CDR3 DNA reads as TGTGCCAGCAGCCAAGAGGGTTGGGCCGTTGGCACAGATACGCAGTATTTT. Protein: CASSQEGWAVGTDTQYF.

This rearrangement joins TRBV28 to TRBJ1-1, with 10 nucleotides matching TRBD1. The CDR3 totals 14 residues. Germline V gene sequence: CDR1 MDHEN, CDR2 SYDVKM. The ends lost 7 bases at V and 4 bases at J; junction bases unmatched: 6. Here the CDR3 DNA reads TGTGCCAGCACCCGGGACAGGGGAGGCACTGAAGCTTTCTTT. It translates to CASTRDRGGTEAFF.

This chain uses TRBV6-1 with TRBJ2-7; tentative D call: TRBD2 (5 bases). Germline loops: CDR1 MNHNS, CDR2 SASEGT. The CDR3 extends over 14 amino acids. V shed 3 bases and J shed 2 bases, with 11 bases lying between them. The chain's CDR3 is CASSEVLATYEQYF. CDR3 nucleotides: TGTGCCAGCAGTGAGGTGCTAGCCACCTACGAGCAGTACTTC.

The genes are TRBV5-4 and TRBJ1-3; tentatively, D is TRBD1 (6 bases). The germline V and J ends were trimmed by 9 bases and 4 bases, with 14 bases remaining between them. The CDR3 length is 13 residues. Looked up from germline, CDR1 is SGHNT and CDR2 is YYREEE (reference sequence). This chain's CDR3 is CATTMGHGNTIYF. The CDR3 coding sequence is TGTGCCACTACCATGGGACACGGAAACACCATATATTTT.

DNA of the CDR3: TGCGCCAGCAGGAGCGGCCCGGGACTAGTGGGAAATGAGCAGTTCTTC. Its translation: CASRSGPGLVGNEQFF. The V call is TRBV5-1, the J call TRBJ2-1; 8 bases fit TRBD2. CDR1 and CDR2 (germline): SGHRS, YFSETQ. The CDR3 has 16 amino acids. Germline trimming cut 5 bases from V and 7 bases from J; bases unmatched to any gene: 14.

This clone appeared a single time. The chain carries TRBV3-1 (or the pseudogene TRBV3-2) and TRBJ2-5, with a weak D call TRBD1 (6 bases). Germline-derived CDR1 and CDR2 are LGHDT and YNNKEL (reference sequence). This CDR3 has 13 amino acids. V was clipped by 5 bases and J by 4 bases, with 11 bases between them. CDR3 DNA: TGTGCCAGCAGCGGCCGCAGGGGAGAGACCCAGTACTTC. It encodes CASSGRRGETQYF.

The chain is built from TRBV2 and TRBJ1-1; TRBD1 matches 11 bases. The CDR3 contains 14 residues. Unmatched junction bases numbered 1, after V lost 6 bases and J lost 1 base. Germline V CDR1 and CDR2: SNHLY, FYNNEI. For the CDR3, the DNA is TGTGCCAGCAGCGGACAGGGGGCGAACACTGAAGCTTTCTTT. Encoded protein: CASSGQGANTEAFF.

This clone was detected only once. The chain recombines TRBV2 with TRBJ2-2, with 12 bases identical to TRBD2. Germline V lookup: CDR1 SNHLY, CDR2 FYNNEI. The CDR3 consists of 15 residues. With V trimmed by 5 bases and J by 5 bases, 3 bases remained unmatched. The CDR3 bases are TGTGCCAGCAGTCTAGCGGGGGGGCTTACCGGGGAGCTGTTTTTT. Translating gives CASSLAGGLTGELFF.